This is a list of T cell receptor beta chains from one sample in a study of blood T cells in healthy people across ages. TCRdb independently ran MiXCR on the 5' RACE reads; one entry per CDR3 protein. The table has 550,000 to 700,000 distinct CDR3 sequences, about 25% seen once; the top ten hold approximately 17%. The sequencing sample was made of blood. All receptors derive from a woman in her 70s in good health. Both conserved end residues are part of each CDR3. D genes are given only for firm matches. A clone size is listed for some rows: how often the clone was seen (once, few, many), or a class if it is expanded.

>TRBV10-3|.|.|TRBJ2-7
TGTGCCATCAGTGAAACAGCTGGCTACAGTTACTACGAGCAGTACTTC
CAISETAGYSYYEQYF
>TRBV2|few|.|TRBJ1-5
TGTGCCAGCAGAGGTGGGCGACAGTGGGGAAATCAGCCCCAGCATTTT
CASRGGRQWGNQPQHF
>TRBV6-5|.|.|TRBJ2-5
TGTGCCAGCAGTCGACAGGGGTGGGGGGGTGAGACCCAGTACTTC
CASSRQGWGGETQYF
>TRBV5-1|.|.|TRBJ2-1
TGCGCCAGCAGCCTCGGCCCTGTCAATGAGCAGTTCTTC
CASSLGPVNEQFF
>TRBV10-3|.|TRBD1|TRBJ1-1
TGTGCCATCAGAGGACAGGAGAACGCTGAAGCTTTCTTT
CAIRGQENAEAFF
>TRBV5-1|.|.|TRBJ2-3
TGCGCCAGCAGCTTCTGGGGGCGGGATACGCAGTATTTT
CASSFWGRDTQYF
>TRBV20-1|.|TRBD2|TRBJ2-7
TGCAGTGCTAGAGATCCGGGGGGGGCCTCCTACGAGCAGTACTTC
CSARDPGGASYEQYF
>TRBV10-3|few|.|TRBJ1-2
TGTGCCATCAGTGAACGAGGTCCCCAGGATGGCTACACCTTC
CAISERGPQDGYTF
>TRBV4-3|few|.|TRBJ2-1
TGCGCCAGCGGCCAGGCTAGCCTTCCTGAGCAGTTCTTC
CASGQASLPEQFF
>TRBV3-1|.|.|TRBJ2-7
TGTGCCAGCAGCCCCGGGACACCGATCGTCTACGAGCAGTACTTC
CASSPGTPIVYEQYF
>TRBV20-1|.|.|TRBJ1-6
TGCAGTGCTGGGGGGTGGAATTCACCCCTCCACTTT
CSAGGWNSPLHF
>TRBV29-1|many|.|TRBJ2-7
TGCAGCGTTCAACTCCCGGGGTACGAGCAGTACTTC
CSVQLPGYEQYF
>TRBV20-1|.|TRBD1|TRBJ1-2
TGCAGTGCTAGAGATGGGACAGGGATCTATGGCTACACCTTC
CSARDGTGIYGYTF
>TRBV11-2|few|.|TRBJ1-5
TGTGCCAGCAGCTTACAGGGCCTTAGCAATCAGCCCCAGCATTTT
CASSLQGLSNQPQHF
>TRBV5-4|few|TRBD1|TRBJ2-7
TGTGCCAGCAGCTATGCCGGGACAGACGAGCAGTACTTC
CASSYAGTDEQYF
>TRBV20-1|.|.|TRBJ2-1
TGCAGTGCTAGTGGCCCAGGAGCGGAGGGATACAATGAGCAGTTCTTC
CSASGPGAEGYNEQFF
>TRBV7-2|.|.|TRBJ2-5
TGTGCCAGCAGCTCTCAGATCGGGGAATCGGAGACCCAGTACTTC
CASSSQIGESETQYF
>TRBV7-9|few|.|TRBJ1-1
TGTGCCAGCAGCCTAGTCTCTGGGTCCACTGAAGCTTTCTTT
CASSLVSGSTEAFF
>TRBV4-2|.|.|TRBJ1-1
TGTGCCAGCAGCCAATCCGTATCTGGGCACACTGAAGCTTTCTTT
CASSQSVSGHTEAFF
>TRBV9|few|.|TRBJ2-5
TGTGCCAGCAGCTACAGGGCGACAGAGACCCAGTACTTC
CASSYRATETQYF
>TRBV29-1|few|.|TRBJ1-2
TGCAGCGTTGAAGTGACCGGGCTAGGGGGCTACACCTTC
CSVEVTGLGGYTF
>TRBV11-1|few|.|TRBJ2-7
TGTGCCAGCAGACACGGGACTTTAGGCCACGAGCAGTACTTC
CASRHGTLGHEQYF
>TRBV20-1|many|TRBD2|TRBJ2-7
TGCAGTGCTAGAGATCTGGCGGGGGGTCACTACGAGCAGTACTTC
CSARDLAGGHYEQYF
>TRBV29-1|few|.|TRBJ1-1
TGCAGCGGCCAGGTGCAGAACACTGAAGCTTTCTTT
CSGQVQNTEAFF
>TRBV7-9|.|TRBD2|TRBJ2-1
TGTGCCAGCAGTCATACTAGCGGAGCTAATGAGCAGTTCTTC
CASSHTSGANEQFF
>TRBV4-3|few|.|TRBJ1-6
TGCGCCAGCAGCCAAGATCTTGATCGAGGATCACCCCTCCACTTT
CASSQDLDRGSPLHF
>TRBV7-7|few|.|TRBJ2-3
TGTGCCAGCAGCCCAGGCATCAGTATGTCCACAGATACGCAGTATTTT
CASSPGISMSTDTQYF
>TRBV5-1|few|.|TRBJ1-4
TGCGCCAGCAGCCCGCCGGGACTGACGAATGAAAAACTGTTTTTT
CASSPPGLTNEKLFF
>TRBV11-1|.|.|TRBJ2-1
TGTGCCAGCAGAGTGGGGGGCTCCTACAATGAGCAGTTCTTC
CASRVGGSYNEQFF
>TRBV12-3/TRBV12-4|.|.|TRBJ2-1
TGTGCCAGCGAGAAAGGGCAGAGAGCCAATGAGCAGTTCTTC
CASEKGQRANEQFF
>TRBV7-3|.|TRBD1|TRBJ1-2
TGTGCCAGCAGCGGTTCTACAGGGGTAGGCTACACCTTC
CASSGSTGVGYTF
>TRBV2|few|.|TRBJ1-6
TGTGCCAGGGGCGGGCAGGGGAGTTCACCCCTCCACTTT
CARGGQGSSPLHF
>TRBV20-1|.|TRBD2|TRBJ2-1
TGCAGTGCTAGCCTCGGGACTAGCGGGGGGGCCAAGGATGAGCAGTTCTTC
CSASLGTSGGAKDEQFF
>TRBV12-3/TRBV12-4|few|.|TRBJ1-1
TGTGCCAGCAGTTTAGAGGCCAGGGTGGATCCCATGAACACTGAAGCTTTCTTT
CASSLEARVDPMNTEAFF
>TRBV4-2|.|TRBD1|TRBJ1-6
TGTGCCAGCAGCCAGGCACAGGGGTCTTATAATTCACCCCTCCACTTT
CASSQAQGSYNSPLHF
>TRBV4-3|few|TRBD1|TRBJ1-4
TGCGCCAGCAGCCGACAGGGGGCAGAAAAACTGTTTTTT
CASSRQGAEKLFF
>TRBV7-3|.|.|TRBJ1-1
TGTGCCAGCAGCTTCTTTGGAGGGACCGATGAAGCTTTCTTT
CASSFFGGTDEAFF
>TRBV5-1|few|.|TRBJ1-2
TGCGCCAGCAGCTTGGTGCCAGGGAAGTTGGAAGGTAACTATGGCTACACCTTC
CASSLVPGKLEGNYGYTF
>TRBV4-2|.|TRBD2|TRBJ2-5
TGTGCCAGCAGCCACGGACTAGCGGGGAAACCAGGGGAGACCCAGTACTTC
CASSHGLAGKPGETQYF
>TRBV20-1|.|TRBD1|TRBJ2-1
TGCAGTGCTAGAGTATCTGGGACAGACCTCTGGGGCTCCTACAATGAGCAGTTCTTC
CSARVSGTDLWGSYNEQFF
>TRBV12-3/TRBV12-4|.|.|TRBJ1-1
TGTGCCAGCAGCAACACAGGGAACACTGAAGCTTTCTTT
CASSNTGNTEAFF
>TRBV20-1|.|TRBD1|TRBJ2-3
TGCAGTGCTAAGGGGGCGACCAGCACAGATACGCAGTATTTT
CSAKGATSTDTQYF
>TRBV10-3|.|.|TRBJ2-3
TGTGCCATCAGGGACAGTCTAACAGATACGCAGTATTTT
CAIRDSLTDTQYF
>TRBV19|.|TRBD1|TRBJ2-5
TGTGCCAGTAAAGACAGGGTGGAGACCCAGTACTTC
CASKDRVETQYF
>TRBV9|few|.|TRBJ2-5
TGTGCCAGCAGCGTAGCGGGCGGGGGCGGTATACAAGAGACCCAGTACTTC
CASSVAGGGGIQETQYF
>TRBV5-1|.|.|TRBJ2-3
TGCGCCAGCAGCTCCGGGTTTGCAGGTACGCAGTATTTT
CASSSGFAGTQYF
>TRBV5-1|few|.|TRBJ1-1
TGCGCCAGCAGCTCCCTTACAGGGTCTGGCACTGAAGCTTTCTTT
CASSSLTGSGTEAFF
>TRBV20-1|.|.|TRBJ2-1
TGCAGTGCTAGAGTCCAGGGTGGGTCCTACAATGAGCAGTTCTTC
CSARVQGGSYNEQFF
>TRBV7-3|.|TRBD2|TRBJ2-5
TGTGCCAGCAGTCCGGGTAGCGGGCAAGAGACCCAGTACTTC
CASSPGSGQETQYF
>TRBV12-3/TRBV12-4|.|.|TRBJ1-1
TGTGCCAGCAGTTTATTATCAGGCATGAACACTGAAGCTTTCTTT
CASSLLSGMNTEAFF
>TRBV29-1|.|.|TRBJ2-5
TGCAGCGGAGCTGACATTGCGACCCAGTACTTC
CSGADIATQYF
>TRBV2|.|.|TRBJ2-7
TGTGCCAGCATGGTTAGCTCCTACGAGCAGTACTTC
CASMVSSYEQYF
>TRBV7-9|.|.|TRBJ1-2
TGTGCCGGCAGCTTGGATCCGGGCAGGGACTATGGCTACACCTTC
CAGSLDPGRDYGYTF
>TRBV5-6|.|TRBD2|TRBJ2-5
TGTGCCAGCAGCTTGGCTCCGGGACTAGGAGAGACCCAGTACTTC
CASSLAPGLGETQYF
>TRBV11-1|.|TRBD2|TRBJ2-3
TGTGCCAGCATCGACCGGGGGGGGAGCACAGATACGCAGTATTTT
CASIDRGGSTDTQYF
>TRBV7-2|few|.|TRBJ2-7
TGTGCCAGCAGCCCAGATCCCATCGGGATTTACGAGCAGTACTTC
CASSPDPIGIYEQYF
>TRBV29-1|.|.|TRBJ1-1
TGCAGCGCTGAGGTCCAGACTAACACTGAAGCTTTCTTT
CSAEVQTNTEAFF
>TRBV7-2|few|.|TRBJ1-1
TGTGCCAGCAGCTTAGACCGGACTGAAGCTTTCTTT
CASSLDRTEAFF
>TRBV4-3|.|TRBD2|TRBJ2-1
TGCGCCAGCAGCCAAGAATATGCGGGGGGCTCCTACGATGAGCAGTTCTTC
CASSQEYAGGSYDEQFF
>TRBV5-1|.|.|TRBJ2-7
TGCGCCAGCAGCTTGGTCCTAGCACGGGGTGAGCAGTACTTC
CASSLVLARGEQYF